The 25 T cell receptor beta chains in this list originate from one sample, sequenced in a study of cytomegalovirus exposure and HLA in healthy donors. Vbeta (60) and Jbeta (13) primers were used in the PCR. TCRdb's copy holds only in-frame clones and misses some; the assay was immunoSEQ multiplex PCR. The data contain fewer than 100,000 clones, 75% to 80% of them singletons. Sequenced: PBMCs. The receptors derive from a female donor in good health and CMV-seronegative.

This chain uses TRBV19 with TRBJ1-5; the D gene is possibly TRBD1 (6 bases). This CDR3 is 12 amino acids long. CDR1 LNHDA and CDR2 SQIVND come from the germline V gene (reference sequence). V dropped 6 bases and J dropped 9 bases, with 12 bases sitting between them. The CDR3 is CASSGGPGPQHF. Written as DNA, the CDR3 is TGTGCCAGTAGCGGGGGGCCAGGGCCCCAGCATTTT.

This rearrangement joins TRBV5-1 to TRBJ2-6; D is unclear. The CDR3 is 14 amino acids. Germline CDR1 reads SGHRS; CDR2 reads YFSETQ. With 7 bases removed from V and 2 bases from J, the gap between germline ends came to 10 bases. The CDR3 spells CASCEIPGANVLTF. In DNA form, the CDR3 reads TGCGCCAGCTGCGAGATCCCTGGGGCCAACGTCCTGACTTTC.

This clone was counted between two and nine times. The V and J genes are TRBV29-1 and TRBJ2-1; D unresolved. CDR1 SQVTM and CDR2 ANQGSEA come from the germline V gene. V shed 3 bases and J shed 12 bases, with 9 bases lying between them. The CDR3 is 10 residues long. CDR3 amino acids: CSVEVLGQFF. CDR3 nucleotide sequence: TGCAGCGTTGAGGTTCTAGGGCAGTTCTTC.

The chain uses TRBV7-3 and TRBJ2-1; TRBD2 might be the D (6 bases). Trimming removed 2 bases from V and 0 bases from J, with 11 bases in between. CDR1 is SGHTA and CDR2 is FQGTGA in the germline V gene. CDR3 length equals 16 residues. The CDR3 DNA sequence: TGTGCCAGCAGCTTAGGGGGGTTCCACTCCTACAATGAGCAGTTCTTC. This gives the protein CASSLGGFHSYNEQFF.

V usage is TRBV19 and J usage is TRBJ2-2; weak D call: TRBD2 (6 bases). This CDR3 spans 16 amino acids. V dropped 6 bases and J dropped 0 bases, with 14 bases sitting between them. Per the germline V gene, CDR1 is LNHDA and CDR2 is SQIVND (reference sequence). The CDR3 DNA is TGTGCCAGTAGCCGGGGGACGCTGACGAACACCGGGGAGCTGTTTTTT. Translating it yields CASSRGTLTNTGELFF.

The chain employs TRBV11-2 and TRBJ1-1; D unclear. The CDR3 runs to 13 residues. The germline V gene encodes CDR1 SGHAT and CDR2 FQNNGV. Trimming left V 5 bases short and J 3 bases short, with 10 bases between. For the CDR3, the DNA is TGTGCCAGCAGCCTCTGGAGGGACACTGAAGCTTTCTTT. This codes for CASSLWRDTEAFF.

This sequence joins TRBV5-4 and TRBJ1-1; 10 positions match TRBD1. The V and J ends lost 4 bases and 11 bases, in that order; junction bases with no gene match: 17. Germline V lookup: CDR1 SGHNT, CDR2 YYREEE (reference sequence). CDR3 size: 16 residues. The CDR3 DNA is TGTGCCAGCAGCAAGGGACAGGGGAAGAGTGGAAACGAGGCTTTCTTT. This sequence encodes CASSKGQGKSGNEAFF. The complete variable domain, with remaining parts taken from reference TRBV5-4 and TRBJ1-1, reads ETGVTQSPTHLIKTRGQQVTLRCSSQSGHNTVSWYQQALGQGPQFIFQYYREEENGRGNFPPRFSGLQFPNYSSELNVNALELDDSALYLCASSKGQGKSGNEAFFGQGTRLTVV.

The chain has TRBV7-6 and TRBJ1-4; 8 positions agree with TRBD1. The V gene end was trimmed by 4 bases and the J gene end by 6 bases; junction bases not matched to a gene: 4. CDR1 and CDR2 from the germline V gene are SGHVS and FNYEAQ. The CDR3 length is 14 residues. The CDR3 is CASSSQGADEKLFF. DNA of the CDR3: TGTGCCAGCAGCTCCCAGGGGGCCGATGAAAAACTGTTTTTT. Based on the CDR3 plus reference TRBV7-6 and TRBJ1-4, the full variable domain is GAGVSQSPRYKVTKRGQDVALRCDPISGHVSLYWYRQALGQGPEFLTYFNYEAQQDKSGLPNDRFSAERPEGSISTLTIQRTEQRDSAMYRCASSSQGADEKLFFGSGTQLSVL.

J is TRBJ2-1 and V is TRBV5-4; 8 nucleotides line up with TRBD2. The CDR3 is made up of 13 amino acids. V lost 4 bases to trimming and J lost 5 bases; unmatched junction nucleotides: 2. CDR1 and CDR2 from the germline V gene are SGHNT and YYREEE (reference sequence). CDR3 sequence reads: CASSTSGHNEQFF. For the CDR3, the DNA is TGTGCCAGCAGCACTAGCGGCCACAATGAGCAGTTCTTC.

The chain couples TRBV6-4 to TRBJ2-1; 8 bases agree with TRBD1. Germline lookup yields CDR1 MRHNA and CDR2 SNTAGT. This CDR3 contains 15 residues. J lost 1 base, V lost 4 bases, and 3 bases had no gene match. The CDR3 protein is CASSVGQGSYNEQFF. DNA of the CDR3: TGTGCCAGCAGTGTCGGACAGGGTTCCTACAATGAGCAGTTCTTC.

The chain has TRBV28 and TRBJ2-5, with 8 nucleotides matching TRBD2. Per the germline V gene, CDR1 is MDHEN and CDR2 is SYDVKM. The CDR3 is 16 amino acids. The V and J ends lost 1 base and 1 base, in that order; junction bases with no gene match: 5. The CDR3 DNA is TGTGCCAGCAGTTTATTGGCGGGGGGCCTCCAAGAGACCCAGTACTTC. Translation: CASSLLAGGLQETQYF.

The chain carries TRBV7-3 and TRBJ2-2; 8 bases agree with TRBD2. V dropped 1 base and J dropped 2; count of bases not matched to a gene: 6. Germline V gene data show CDR1 as SGHTA and CDR2 as FQGTGA. The CDR3 has 17 amino acids. The DNA of the CDR3 is TGTGCCAGCAGCTTAAGGGCGGGGGGACTTAACACCGGGGAGCTGTTTTTT. It yields the protein CASSLRAGGLNTGELFF.

Worth noting for this clone: At one end the junction does not follow the germline gene, possibly because of a read error. The rearrangement joins TRBV19 to TRBJ2-7; D ambiguous. This CDR3 is built from 15 residues. The germline V gene encodes CDR1 LNHDA and CDR2 SQIVND (reference sequence). CDR3 protein: CASSPRVLSSSEQYF. The CDR3 DNA is TGTGCCAGTAGCCCCCGGGTCCTGTCCTCCTCCGAGCAGTACTTC. Complete variable domain (other parts from reference TRBV19 and TRBJ2-7): DGGITQSPKYLFRKEGQNVTLSCEQNLNHDAMYWYRQDPGQGLRLIYYSQIVNDFQKGDIAEGYSVSREKKESFPLTVTSAQKNPTAFYLCASSPRVLSSSEQYFGPGTRLTVT.

This clone was recorded a few times. This chain joins TRBV5-6 and TRBJ1-6; D is uncertain. The CDR3 covers 14 residues. The germline CDR1 and CDR2 sequences are SGHDT and YYEEEE. Trimming took 3 bases from V and 10 from J, leaving 14 bases between them. The CDR3: CASSSWSGGSPLHF. The CDR3 nucleotides read TGTGCCAGCAGCTCCTGGTCAGGTGGGTCACCCCTCCACTTT.

J is TRBJ2-2 and V is TRBV4-3; D not certain. Germline V gene lookup returns CDR1 LGHNA and CDR2 YSLEER. The V gene lost 1 base and the J gene lost 8 bases, with 14 bases spanning the gap. The CDR3 loop spans 15 amino acids. Here the CDR3 reads CASSQGTAVRGELFF. The CDR3 region has the DNA TGCGCCAGCAGCCAAGGAACTGCCGTCCGTGGGGAGCTGTTTTTT.

The rearrangement joins TRBV9 to TRBJ2-3; weak D call: TRBD2 (6 bases). The V gene's germline CDR1 is SGDLS and CDR2 YYNGEE. V was clipped by 3 bases and J by 0 bases, with 23 bases between them. The CDR3 contains 19 residues. Here the CDR3 reads CASSASRSRGGTSTDTQYF. The CDR3 region has the DNA TGTGCCAGCAGCGCCTCTAGGTCTAGGGGCGGGACGAGCACAGATACGCAGTATTTT.

The chain couples TRBV7-2 to TRBJ2-5, with TRBD1 matching over 10 bases. The DNA end lines up better with TRBJ2-7; the J call may be wrong. CDR3 length: 16 amino acids. From germline, CDR1 is SGHTA and CDR2 FQGNSA. The chain's CDR3 is CASSYSGTGAPYEQYF. CDR3 in DNA: TGTGCCAGCAGCTACTCAGGGACAGGGGCCCCCTACGAGCAGTACTTC.

This clone was seen a few times. V gene TRBV30 combines with J gene TRBJ1-2; 10 positions agree with TRBD1. Germline loops: CDR1 GTSNPN, CDR2 SVGIG (reference sequence). CDR3 length: 13 amino acids. The V gene end was trimmed by 1 base and the J gene end by 8 bases; junction bases not matched to a gene: 4. CDR3 in DNA: TGTGCCTGGAGTGAGGACAGGGGGTTAGGCTACACCTTC. Translation gives CAWSEDRGLGYTF.

The CDR3 here is CASSSEGQRNTEAFF. CDR3 in DNA: TGTGCCAGCAGCTCCGAAGGACAGAGGAACACTGAAGCTTTCTTT. The rearrangement uses TRBV11-2 and TRBJ1-1; a possible D gene is TRBD1 (6 bases). The CDR3 has 15 residues. Per the germline V gene, CDR1 is SGHAT and CDR2 is FQNNGV. The V gene lost 4 bases and the J gene lost 1 base, with 13 bases spanning the gap.

The chain carries TRBV14 and TRBJ2-1, with D tentatively TRBD1 (6 bases). Germline V lookup: CDR1 SGHDN, CDR2 FVKESK. V was shortened by 3 bases and J by 4 bases, with 13 bases between the two germline ends. The CDR3 totals 15 residues. CDR3 loop: CASSHDRTLYNEQFF. DNA for the CDR3: TGTGCCAGCAGCCACGACAGGACCCTTTACAATGAGCAGTTCTTC.

The table lists this clone with a few counts. The chain carries TRBV11-3 and TRBJ2-1; TRBD2 might be the D (6 bases). Germline-derived CDR1 and CDR2 are SGHNT and YENEEA. The germline V and J ends were trimmed by 4 bases and 2 bases, with 15 bases remaining between them. The CDR3 covers 16 residues. The CDR3 loop reads CASSSSQRVTYNEQFF. CDR3 nucleotides: TGTGCCAGCAGCTCCTCTCAGCGGGTAACCTACAATGAGCAGTTCTTC.

V gene TRBV7-9 combines with J gene TRBJ1-1, with a tentative D call TRBD1 (6 bases). CDR3 length: 15 amino acids. Between the trimmed V and J ends, which lost 0 bases and 2 bases, there was a span of 10 bases. Germline CDR1 SEHNR, CDR2 FQNEAQ (reference sequence). The CDR3 sequence is CASSLAQGGNTEAFF. The CDR3 nucleotides read TGTGCCAGCAGCTTAGCGCAAGGGGGAAACACTGAAGCTTTCTTT.

The genes are TRBV28 and TRBJ2-6; no clear D gene. CDR3 length: 16 amino acids. The germline V gene encodes CDR1 MDHEN and CDR2 SYDVKM. V gave up 5 bases and J gave up 0 bases, with 11 bases separating them. CDR3 residues: CASSLGWSSGANVLTF. CDR3 DNA: TGTGCCAGCAGTCTTGGTTGGAGCTCTGGGGCCAACGTCCTGACTTTC.

The chain is built from TRBV30 and TRBJ2-3; 14 bases align to TRBD2. The ends lost 0 bases at V and 3 bases at J; junction bases unmatched: 11. Per germline, CDR1 GTSNPN and CDR2 SVGIG (reference sequence). The CDR3 runs 19 residues. The CDR3 sequence: CAWSVPYRLAGGPTDTQYF. The CDR3, as DNA: TGTGCCTGGAGTGTACCCTACCGACTAGCGGGGGGGCCTACAGATACGCAGTATTTT.

The chain employs TRBV5-1 and TRBJ1-1, with no clear D. Trimming removed 4 bases at V and 2 bases at J, with 9 bases between. The CDR3 covers 13 residues. The germline V gene has CDR1 SGHRS and CDR2 YFSETQ. The CDR3 reads CASSPHLNTEAFF. CDR3 DNA: TGCGCCAGCAGCCCGCACCTAAACACTGAAGCTTTCTTT.